These 23 T cell receptor beta chains originate from one sample sequenced in a study of T cell repertoires in cytomegalovirus infection. Each CDR3 protein is one row after TCRdb ran MiXCR on the reads. The profile shows hundreds of thousands of distinct CDR3 sequences, 35% to 40% of them singletons. Sequenced material: PBMCs. The receptor set was obtained from a human donor in good health (CMV status not recorded). Some clones in this sample may be carry-over from other donors' samples.

This clonotype has at least ten counts. CDR3 DNA sequence: TGTGCCAGCAGCTTAACCGGCAGGGAAGGTGAAAAACTGTTTTTT. Translated: CASSLTGREGEKLFF. The chain has TRBV7-2 and TRBJ1-4; D might be TRBD1 (5 bases). V was cut by 2 bases and J by 7 bases, with 14 bases left in between. This CDR3 contains 15 residues. The germline gives CDR1 SGHTA, CDR2 FQGNSA.

This chain joins TRBV14 and TRBJ1-3, with no clear D. Germline V gene sequence: CDR1 SGHDN, CDR2 FVKESK. The CDR3 contains 19 residues. Trimming took off 0 bases at V and 0 bases at J, with 18 bases between the two ends. The CDR3 here is CASSQEKLSNPLSGNTIYF. CDR3 DNA: TGTGCCAGCAGCCAAGAGAAACTGAGTAACCCCCTCTCTGGAAACACCATATATTTT.

The rearrangement links TRBV7-7 to TRBJ1-2; D is undetermined. Trimming took off 7 bases at V and 4 bases at J, with 19 bases between the two ends. CDR1 is SSHAT, CDR2 FNYEAQ, per germline (reference sequence). The CDR3 is 15 amino acids. The CDR3 DNA follows: TGTGCCAGCACCCAGTCAAGGAACCCGGGCTATGGCTACACCTTC. This gives the protein CASTQSRNPGYGYTF.

A few counts support this clonotype. J is TRBJ1-5 and V is TRBV19; the D is unclear. The CDR3 spans 13 residues. CDR1 LNHDA and CDR2 SQIVND come from the germline V gene (reference sequence). The germline V and J ends were trimmed by 3 bases and 5 bases, with 8 bases remaining between them. The CDR3 sequence is CASSIQSHQPQHF. CDR3 in DNA: TGTGCCAGTAGTATCCAGTCCCATCAGCCCCAGCATTTT.

J is TRBJ1-1 and V is TRBV7-6; D is ambiguous. V lost 2 bases and J lost 4, with 8 bases in between. The CDR3 extends over 13 amino acids. Looked up from germline, CDR1 is SGHVS and CDR2 is FNYEAQ. CDR3 in DNA: TGTGCCAGCAGCTTATGGAGTGGCACTGAAGCTTTCTTT. Amino acid sequence: CASSLWSGTEAFF.

The J gene is TRBJ1-5, the V gene TRBV6-1; a possible D gene is TRBD1 (6 bases). The CDR3 spans 17 residues. V lost 5 bases and J lost 0, with 17 bases in between. Germline V lookup: CDR1 MNHNS, CDR2 SASEGT. DNA for the CDR3: TGTGCCAGCAGTTCGTGGTGGGCAGGGGCTAGCAATCAGCCCCAGCATTTT. It specifies CASSSWWAGASNQPQHF.

V is TRBV27 and J is TRBJ2-7; D possibly corresponds to TRBD2 (7 bases). V lost 3 bases and J lost 2, with 14 bases in between. Germline CDR1 MNHEY, CDR2 SMNVEV (reference sequence). The CDR3 has 15 residues. CDR3 nucleotide sequence: TGTGCCAGCAGTTTGGGGGGGCGTCCGCCCTACGAGCAGTACTTC. This translates into CASSLGGRPPYEQYF.

This clonotype was observed many times. This rearrangement joins TRBV7-3 to TRBJ2-2; D not resolved. V was shortened by 6 bases and J by 6 bases, with 11 bases between the two germline ends. The CDR3 is made up of 13 amino acids. Germline V gene sequence: CDR1 SGHTA, CDR2 FQGTGA. The CDR3 DNA reads TGTGCCAGCAGACAAAACTTGGCCGGGGAGCTGTTTTTT. Amino acid sequence: CASRQNLAGELFF.

This clonotype turned up a few times. The chain combines TRBV6-1 with TRBJ1-2; the D gene is possibly TRBD1 (5 bases). There are 12 residues in the CDR3. V gave up 8 bases and J gave up 5 bases, with 12 bases separating them. Germline values: CDR1 MNHNS, CDR2 SASEGT. The CDR3 loop reads CASVGADYGYTF. The DNA of the CDR3 is TGTGCCAGCGTCGGGGCGGATTATGGCTACACCTTC.

This clonotype was counted only a few times. The chain combines TRBV12-3 or TRBV12-4 with TRBJ1-5, with 8 bases lining up with TRBD1. The CDR3 runs to 16 residues. The V segment lost 1 base and the J segment 0 bases; nucleotides outside the gene matches: 2. CDR3 nucleotide sequence: TGTGCCAGCAGTTTAGGCAGGGGGCTTAGCAATCAGCCCCAGCATTTT. It translates to CASSLGRGLSNQPQHF.

This clonotype was recorded a few times. This chain joins TRBV19 and TRBJ2-1; the D gene is possibly TRBD2 (6 bases). The CDR3 is 15 amino acids. Trimming took off 7 bases at V and 8 bases at J, with 21 bases between the two ends. The V gene's germline CDR1 is LNHDA and CDR2 SQIVND (reference sequence). The CDR3 sequence is CASIGTGLAHYEQFF. Here the CDR3 DNA reads TGTGCCAGTATTGGGACGGGACTCGCCCACTATGAGCAGTTCTTC.

This clonotype was seen a handful of times. V usage is TRBV7-2 and J usage is TRBJ2-3; D is perhaps TRBD2 (6 bases). Germline CDR1 reads SGHTA; CDR2 reads FQGNSA. V dropped 6 bases and J dropped 6 bases, with 10 bases sitting between them. This CDR3 contains 12 residues. Here the CDR3 reads CASSKEGDTQYF. In nucleotides, the CDR3 is TGTGCCAGCAGTAAGGAGGGGGATACGCAGTATTTT.

This clonotype appeared a few times. This sequence joins TRBV12-5 and TRBJ1-1, with D perhaps matching TRBD1 (5 bases). The length of the CDR3 is 17 residues. V dropped 7 bases and J dropped 1 base, with 22 bases sitting between them. The germline V gene encodes CDR1 LGHNT and CDR2 FRNRAP. The DNA for the CDR3 is TGTGCTAGTGCCCTAGTTAGGGGAGGCGGGAAGAACACTGAAGCTTTCTTT. It codes for CASALVRGGGKNTEAFF.

This clonotype has just a few counts. CDR3 region: CASRHRQGFDGYTF. The CDR3 coding sequence is TGTGCCAGCAGACATAGACAGGGATTCGACGGCTACACCTTC. The chain has TRBV6-6 and TRBJ1-2; 7 bases fit TRBD1. CDR1 and CDR2 from the germline V gene are MNHNY and SVGAGI (reference sequence). CDR3 size: 14 residues. V was pared by 6 bases and J by 8 bases, with 12 bases of the junction left unmatched.

Ten or more counts support this clonotype. The chain uses TRBV7-6 and TRBJ1-1, with no clear D. Germline-derived CDR1 and CDR2 are SGHVS and FNYEAQ. Trimming cost V 0 bases and J 1 base, with 15 bases left between them. The CDR3 runs 17 residues. As DNA, the CDR3 is TGTGCCAGCAGCTTAGCGGATGGTGCAAACCGGAACACTGAAGCTTTCTTT. Its translation is CASSLADGANRNTEAFF.

Details on this clonotype: The CDR3 does not close with the conserved phenylalanine or tryptophan, likely indicating a read error. This sequence joins TRBV20-1 and TRBJ1-1; 8 bases fit TRBD1. The trim removed 6 bases at V and 11 bases at J, leaving 14 bases unmatched. The germline gives CDR1 DFQATT, CDR2 SNEGSKA (reference sequence). The CDR3 runs to 13 residues. The CDR3 DNA reads as TGCAGTGCCCGAACCGAGAACAGGGGGTTGGCTTTCGTT. It encodes CSARTENRGLAFV.

Only a few counts were recorded for this clonotype. The chain couples TRBV7-2 to TRBJ2-1; TRBD1 is a possible D gene (6 bases). V was pared by 5 bases and J by 10 bases, with 12 bases between. CDR3 length equals 12 residues. Looked up from germline, CDR1 is SGHTA and CDR2 is FQGNSA. The CDR3 spells CASSVSRGEQFF. CDR3 in DNA: TGTGCCAGCAGCGTTTCTAGGGGGGAGCAGTTCTTC. Filled out from reference TRBV7-2 and TRBJ2-1, the complete variable domain reads GAGVSQSPSNKVTEKGKDVELRCDPISGHTALYWYRQSLGQGLEFLIYFQGNSAPDKSGLPSDRFSAERTGGSVSTLTIQRTQQEDSAVYLCASSVSRGEQFFGPGTRLTVL.

This chain links TRBV28 with TRBJ1-1, with D unclear. Deletions cut 7 bases from V and 1 base from J, with 7 bases between. This CDR3 contains 12 residues. The germline V gene has CDR1 MDHEN and CDR2 SYDVKM. CDR3 nucleotides: TGTGCCAGCATAATGGGGAACACTGAAGCTTTCTTT. Its translation is CASIMGNTEAFF.

This clonotype showed up many times. The rearrangement uses TRBV7-2 and TRBJ1-2, with TRBD1 identical over 9 bases. Germline loops: CDR1 SGHTA, CDR2 FQGNSA. Losses at the gene ends were 5 bases for V and 1 base for J; bases not matched to a gene: 8. The CDR3 consists of 16 residues. The CDR3 here is CASSPRQGDINYGYTF. The DNA of the CDR3 is TGTGCCAGCAGCCCTAGACAGGGGGACATTAACTATGGCTACACCTTC.

This clonotype has a handful of counts. V is TRBV5-1 and J is TRBJ2-5; D is undetermined. Germline lookup yields CDR1 SGHRS and CDR2 YFSETQ. This CDR3 spans 16 amino acids. V was shortened by 1 base and J by 9 bases, with 22 bases between the two germline ends. CDR3 in amino acids: CASSLYGINKAGAQYF. DNA of the CDR3: TGCGCCAGCAGCTTGTACGGAATCAACAAGGCTGGCGCCCAGTACTTC.

This clonotype was seen only a few times. The chain recombines TRBV28 with TRBJ1-1; D remains ambiguous. This CDR3 is built from 14 residues. Trimming cost V 6 bases and J 10 bases, with 21 bases left between them. Germline assignment: CDR1 MDHEN and CDR2 SYDVKM. CDR3 amino acids: CASSYPRFTVGAFF. The CDR3 DNA sequence: TGTGCCAGCAGCTACCCCCGATTTACCGTGGGAGCTTTCTTT.

The chain has TRBV27 and TRBJ2-5, with D perhaps matching TRBD1 or TRBD2 (6 bases each). The V end was cut by 11 bases, the J end by 1 base, with 20 bases between. Germline assignment: CDR1 MNHEY and CDR2 SMNVEV (reference sequence). The CDR3 has 15 residues. CDR3 sequence reads: CARLASWGAQETQYF. The CDR3 DNA reads TGTGCCCGCCTAGCTTCATGGGGGGCCCAAGAGACCCAGTACTTC.

This chain connects TRBV6-6 to TRBJ1-1; 9 positions match TRBD1. The V gene's germline CDR1 is MNHNY and CDR2 SVGAGI (reference sequence). Unmatched junction bases numbered 16, after V lost 7 bases and J lost 7 bases. The CDR3 spans 16 residues. CDR3 sequence (DNA): TGTGCCAGCACCCCGCTAAGGGGACAGGGTCGTTTTGAAGCTTTCTTT. This gives the protein CASTPLRGQGRFEAFF.